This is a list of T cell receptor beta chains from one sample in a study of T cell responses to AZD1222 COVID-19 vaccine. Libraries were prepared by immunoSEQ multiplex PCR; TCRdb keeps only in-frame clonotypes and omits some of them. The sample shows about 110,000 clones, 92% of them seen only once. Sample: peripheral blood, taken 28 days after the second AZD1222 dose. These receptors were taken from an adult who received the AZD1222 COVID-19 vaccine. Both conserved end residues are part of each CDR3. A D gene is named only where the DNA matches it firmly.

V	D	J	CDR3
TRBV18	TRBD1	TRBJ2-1	CASSPGTAYNEQFF
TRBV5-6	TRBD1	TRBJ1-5	CASSGSRTGFLQPQHF
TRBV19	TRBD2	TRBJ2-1	CASRPLAGVYEQFF
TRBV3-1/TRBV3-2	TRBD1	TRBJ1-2	CASSLSDRAYGYTF
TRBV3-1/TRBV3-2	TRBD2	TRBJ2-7	CASSQVLAGLPEQYF
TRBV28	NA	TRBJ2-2	CASSLPQGNTGELFF
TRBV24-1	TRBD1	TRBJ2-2	CATSPSRSSDRVDGELFF
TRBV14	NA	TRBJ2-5	CASSQPTTVRETQYF
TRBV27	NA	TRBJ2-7	CASRRVAHGEQYF
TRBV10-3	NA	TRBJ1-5	CATNGEGSQPQHF
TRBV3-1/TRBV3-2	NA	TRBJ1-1	CASSSGRFEAFF
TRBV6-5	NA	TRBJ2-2	CASSYPEPQTGELFF
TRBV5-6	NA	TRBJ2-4	CASSLVANIQYF
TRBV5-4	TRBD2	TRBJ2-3	CASSPTSGGASDTQYF
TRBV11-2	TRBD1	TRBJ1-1	CASSRTTGVGTEAFF
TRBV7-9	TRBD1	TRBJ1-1	CASSSKTGIEAFF
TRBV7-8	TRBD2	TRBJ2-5	CASSLGLAGGEETQYF
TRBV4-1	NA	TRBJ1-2	CASSHRDIRPEGYTF
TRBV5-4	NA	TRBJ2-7	CASSLAFGRSYEQYF
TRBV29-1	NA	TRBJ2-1	CSVDRPSLEIGGQFF
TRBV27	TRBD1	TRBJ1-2	CASSPGQYYGYTF
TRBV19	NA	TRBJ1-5	CASRVWAFGNQPQHF
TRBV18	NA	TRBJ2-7	CASARTVYEQYF
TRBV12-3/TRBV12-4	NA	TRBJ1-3	CASGTGGNTIYF
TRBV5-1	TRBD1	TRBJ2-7	CASSWTGPPYEQYF
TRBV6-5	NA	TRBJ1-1	CASSYLHTEAFF
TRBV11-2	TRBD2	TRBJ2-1	CASSLPAGKRAGLAGEQFF
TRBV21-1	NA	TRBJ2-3	CASSLSWEETTQYF
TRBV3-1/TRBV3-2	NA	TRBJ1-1	CASSHGWEGTEAFF
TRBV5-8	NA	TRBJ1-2	CASSLTPGPRANYGYTF
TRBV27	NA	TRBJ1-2	CASSSRQGNYGYTF
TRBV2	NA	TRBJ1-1	CASSEGLVSNTEAFF
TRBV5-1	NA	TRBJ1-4	CASSLGGREKLFF
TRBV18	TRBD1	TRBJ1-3	CASSLSDRDGNTIYF
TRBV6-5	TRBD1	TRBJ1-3	CASSYEGAGGNTIYF
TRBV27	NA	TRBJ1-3	CASSLRRGNTIYF
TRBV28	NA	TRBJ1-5	CASSFGTPDQPQHF
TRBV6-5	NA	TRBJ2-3	CASSYSVSAKDTQYF
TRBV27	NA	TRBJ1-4	CASSDRERGEKLFF
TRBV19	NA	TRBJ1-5	CAIGEKNQPQHF
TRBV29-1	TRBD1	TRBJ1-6	CSVAGTEYNSPLHF
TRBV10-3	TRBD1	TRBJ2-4	CAISQGAGAKNIQYF
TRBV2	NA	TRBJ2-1	CASTVTLYNEQFF
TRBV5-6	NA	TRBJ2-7	CASSRGLVRYEQYF
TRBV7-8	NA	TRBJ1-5	CASSREAGSGNQPQHF
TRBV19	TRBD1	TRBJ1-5	CASSQQGARQPQHF
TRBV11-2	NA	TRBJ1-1	CASSMGTAEAFF
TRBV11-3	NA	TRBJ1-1	CASSLEGDGTEAFF
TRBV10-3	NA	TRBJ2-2	CAISEAAGELFF
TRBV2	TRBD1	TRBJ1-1	CASKPVSDRAIEAFF
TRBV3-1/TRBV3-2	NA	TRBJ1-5	CASSQGDNQPQHF
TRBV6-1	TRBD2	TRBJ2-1	CASSEMNQPGLAVYNEQFF
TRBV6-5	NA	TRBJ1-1	CASSYSRQVSTEAFF